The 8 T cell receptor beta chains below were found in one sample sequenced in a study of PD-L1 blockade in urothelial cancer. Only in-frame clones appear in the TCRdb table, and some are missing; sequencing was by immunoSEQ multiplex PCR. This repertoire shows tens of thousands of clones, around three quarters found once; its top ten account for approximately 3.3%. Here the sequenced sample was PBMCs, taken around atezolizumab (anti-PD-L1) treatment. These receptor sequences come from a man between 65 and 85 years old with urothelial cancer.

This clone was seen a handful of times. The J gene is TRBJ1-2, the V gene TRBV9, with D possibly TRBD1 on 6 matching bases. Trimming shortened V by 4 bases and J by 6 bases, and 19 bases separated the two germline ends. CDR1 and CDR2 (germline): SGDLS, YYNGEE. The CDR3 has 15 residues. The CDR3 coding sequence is TGTGCCAGCAGCCCACGGGACACCCCTCGTCATGGCTACACCTTC. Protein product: CASSPRDTPRHGYTF. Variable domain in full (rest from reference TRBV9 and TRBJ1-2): DSGVTQTPKHLITATGQRVTLRCSPRSGDLSVYWYQQSLDQGLQFLIQYYNGEERAKGNILERFSAQQFPDLHSELNLSSLELGDSALYFCASSPRDTPRHGYTFGSGTRLTVV.

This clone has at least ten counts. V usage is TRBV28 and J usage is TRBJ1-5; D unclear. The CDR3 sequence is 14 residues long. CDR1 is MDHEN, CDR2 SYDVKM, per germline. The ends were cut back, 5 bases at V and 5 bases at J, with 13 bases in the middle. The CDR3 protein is CASSRLSTDQPQHF. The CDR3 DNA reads TGTGCCAGCAGTCGCCTATCTACAGATCAGCCCCAGCATTTT.

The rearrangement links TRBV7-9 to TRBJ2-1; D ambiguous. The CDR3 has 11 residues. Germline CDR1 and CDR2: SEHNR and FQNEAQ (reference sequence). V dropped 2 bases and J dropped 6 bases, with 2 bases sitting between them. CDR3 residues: CASSLLNEQFF. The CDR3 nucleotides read TGTGCCAGCAGCTTACTCAATGAGCAGTTCTTC.

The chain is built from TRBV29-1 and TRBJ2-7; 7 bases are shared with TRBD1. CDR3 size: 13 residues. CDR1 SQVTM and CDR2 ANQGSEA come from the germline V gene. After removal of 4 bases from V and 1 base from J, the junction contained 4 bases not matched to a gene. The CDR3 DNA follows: TGCAGCGTTGGACAGGGCTTTTCCTACGAGCAGTACTTC. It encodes CSVGQGFSYEQYF.

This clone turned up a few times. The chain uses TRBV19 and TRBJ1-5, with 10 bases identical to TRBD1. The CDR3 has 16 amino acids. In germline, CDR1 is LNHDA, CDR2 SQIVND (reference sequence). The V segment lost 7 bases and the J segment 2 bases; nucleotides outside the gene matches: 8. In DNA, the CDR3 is TGTGCCAGTACCGGGGACAGGGGAATCCGCAATCAGCCCCAGCATTTT. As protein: CASTGDRGIRNQPQHF.

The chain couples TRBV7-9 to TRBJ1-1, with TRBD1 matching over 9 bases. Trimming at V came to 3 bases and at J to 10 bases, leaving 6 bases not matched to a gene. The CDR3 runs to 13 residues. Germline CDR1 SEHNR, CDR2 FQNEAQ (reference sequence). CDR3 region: CASSFAGTGLAFF. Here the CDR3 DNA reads TGTGCCAGCAGCTTTGCCGGGACAGGGCTAGCTTTCTTT.

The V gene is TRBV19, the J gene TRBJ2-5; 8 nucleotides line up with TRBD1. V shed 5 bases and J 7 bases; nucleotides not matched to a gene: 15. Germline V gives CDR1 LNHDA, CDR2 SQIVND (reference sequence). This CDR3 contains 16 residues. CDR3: CASSSSGTGSRGTQYF. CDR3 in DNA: TGTGCCAGTAGTTCCTCCGGGACAGGTTCTAGGGGGACCCAGTACTTC.

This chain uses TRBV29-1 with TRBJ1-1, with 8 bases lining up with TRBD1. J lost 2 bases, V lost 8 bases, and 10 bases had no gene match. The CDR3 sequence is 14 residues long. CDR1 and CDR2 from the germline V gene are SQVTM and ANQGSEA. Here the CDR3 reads CSSSEGTGNTEAFF. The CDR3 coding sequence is TGCAGCTCCTCCGAGGGGACAGGTAACACTGAAGCTTTCTTT.